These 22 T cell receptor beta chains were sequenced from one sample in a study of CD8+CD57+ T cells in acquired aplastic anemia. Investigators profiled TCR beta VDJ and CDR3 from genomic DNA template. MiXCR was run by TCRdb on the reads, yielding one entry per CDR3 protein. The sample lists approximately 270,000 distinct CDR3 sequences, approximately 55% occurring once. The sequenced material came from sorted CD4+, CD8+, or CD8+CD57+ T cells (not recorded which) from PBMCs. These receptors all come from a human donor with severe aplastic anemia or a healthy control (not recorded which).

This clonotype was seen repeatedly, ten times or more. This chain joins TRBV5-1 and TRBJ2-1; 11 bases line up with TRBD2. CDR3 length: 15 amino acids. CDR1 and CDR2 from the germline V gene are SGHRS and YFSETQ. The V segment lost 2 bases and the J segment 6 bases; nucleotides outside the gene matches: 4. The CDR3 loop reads CASSLTSGGGNEQFF. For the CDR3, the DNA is TGCGCCAGCAGCTTAACTAGCGGGGGTGGCAATGAGCAGTTCTTC.

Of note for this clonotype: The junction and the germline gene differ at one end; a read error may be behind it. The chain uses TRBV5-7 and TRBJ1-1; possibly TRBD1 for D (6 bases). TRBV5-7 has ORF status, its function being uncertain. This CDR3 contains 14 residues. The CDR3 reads CVSSLRGGNTEAFF. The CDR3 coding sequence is TGTGTCAGCAGCTTAAGGGGGGGGAACACTGAAGCTTTCTTT.

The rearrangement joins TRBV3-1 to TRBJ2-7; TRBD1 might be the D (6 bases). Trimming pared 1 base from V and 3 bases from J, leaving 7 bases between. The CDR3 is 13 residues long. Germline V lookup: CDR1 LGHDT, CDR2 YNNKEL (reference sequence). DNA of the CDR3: TGTGCCAGCAGCCAAGGCAGGGGCTACGAGCAGTACTTC. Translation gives CASSQGRGYEQYF.

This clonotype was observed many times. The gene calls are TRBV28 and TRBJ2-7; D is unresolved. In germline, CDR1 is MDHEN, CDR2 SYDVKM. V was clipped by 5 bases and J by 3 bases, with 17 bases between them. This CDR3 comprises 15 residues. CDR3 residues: CASSPHSTFFYEQYF. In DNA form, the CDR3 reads TGTGCCAGCAGTCCACACAGCACCTTCTTCTACGAGCAGTACTTC.

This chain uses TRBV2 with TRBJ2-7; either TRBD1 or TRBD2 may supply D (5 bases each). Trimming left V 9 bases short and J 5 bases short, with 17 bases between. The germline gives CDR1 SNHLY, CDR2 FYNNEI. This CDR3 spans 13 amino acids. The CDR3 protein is CASSLGLANEQYF. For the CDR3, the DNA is TGTGCCAGTAGTCTGGGGCTAGCAAACGAGCAGTACTTC.

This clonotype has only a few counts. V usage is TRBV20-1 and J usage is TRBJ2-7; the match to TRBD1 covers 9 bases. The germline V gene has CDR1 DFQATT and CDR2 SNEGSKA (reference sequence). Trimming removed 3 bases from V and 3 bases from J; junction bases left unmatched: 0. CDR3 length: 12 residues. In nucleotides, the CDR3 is TGCAGTGCTAGGACAGGGGGCTACGAGCAGTACTTC. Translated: CSARTGGYEQYF.

DNA of the CDR3: TGTGCCAGCAGCCTTCCCGGATTTGGGCAGCCCCAGCATTTT. This codes for CASSLPGFGQPQHF. The chain links TRBV7-9 to TRBJ1-5; no firm D call. Trimming pared 5 bases from V and 7 bases from J, leaving 15 bases between. The CDR3 has 14 residues. CDR1 SEHNR and CDR2 FQNEAQ come from the germline V gene (reference sequence).

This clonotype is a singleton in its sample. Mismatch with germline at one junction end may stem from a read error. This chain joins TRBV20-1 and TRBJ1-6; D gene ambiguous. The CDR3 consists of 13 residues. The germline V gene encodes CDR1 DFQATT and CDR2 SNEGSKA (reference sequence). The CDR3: CSARRQENSLLHF. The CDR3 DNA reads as TGCAGTGCAAGAAGGCAGGAGAATTCACTCCTCCACTTT.

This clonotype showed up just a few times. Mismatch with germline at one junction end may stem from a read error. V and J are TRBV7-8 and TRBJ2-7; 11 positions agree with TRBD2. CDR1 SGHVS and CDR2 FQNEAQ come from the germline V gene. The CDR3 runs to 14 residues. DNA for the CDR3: TGTGCCAGCAGCTTGACTAGCGGGGCCTACGAACAGTACTTC. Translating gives CASSLTSGAYEQYF.

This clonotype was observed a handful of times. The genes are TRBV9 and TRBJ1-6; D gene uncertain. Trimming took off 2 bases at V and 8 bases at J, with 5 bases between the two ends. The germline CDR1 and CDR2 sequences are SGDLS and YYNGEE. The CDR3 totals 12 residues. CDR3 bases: TGTGCCAGCAGCGTGCCGGATTCACCCCTCCACTTT. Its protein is CASSVPDSPLHF.

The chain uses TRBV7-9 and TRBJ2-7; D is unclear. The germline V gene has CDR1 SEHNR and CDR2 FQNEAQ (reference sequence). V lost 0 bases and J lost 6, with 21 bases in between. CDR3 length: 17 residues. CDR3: CASSLAVGQPEVSEQYF. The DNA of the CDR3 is TGTGCCAGCAGCTTAGCCGTCGGGCAGCCCGAGGTAAGCGAGCAGTACTTC.

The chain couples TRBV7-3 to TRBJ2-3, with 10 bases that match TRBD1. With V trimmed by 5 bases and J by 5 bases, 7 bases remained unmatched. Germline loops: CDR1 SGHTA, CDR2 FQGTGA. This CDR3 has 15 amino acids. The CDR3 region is CASSPGQGGVDTQYF. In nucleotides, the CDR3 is TGTGCCAGCAGCCCCGGACAGGGGGGAGTAGATACGCAGTATTTT.

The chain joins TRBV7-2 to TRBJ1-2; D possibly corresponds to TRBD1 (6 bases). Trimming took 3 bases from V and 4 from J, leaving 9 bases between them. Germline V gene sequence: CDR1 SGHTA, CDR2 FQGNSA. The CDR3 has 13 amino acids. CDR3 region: CASSFSQGYGYTF. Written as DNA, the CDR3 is TGTGCCAGCAGCTTCTCACAGGGCTATGGCTACACCTTC.

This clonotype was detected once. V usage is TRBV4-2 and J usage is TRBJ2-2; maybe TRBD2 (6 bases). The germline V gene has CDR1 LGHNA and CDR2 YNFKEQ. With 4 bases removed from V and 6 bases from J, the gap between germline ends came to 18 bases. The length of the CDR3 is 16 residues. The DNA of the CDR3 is TGTGCCAGCAGCCTCCCCCAGGCCAGGGAGGCCGGGGAGCTGTTTTTT. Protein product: CASSLPQAREAGELFF.

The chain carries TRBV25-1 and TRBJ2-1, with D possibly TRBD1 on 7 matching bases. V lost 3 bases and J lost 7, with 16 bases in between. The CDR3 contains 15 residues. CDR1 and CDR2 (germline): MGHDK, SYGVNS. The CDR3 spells CASSESTGEVNEQFF. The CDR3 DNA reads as TGTGCCAGCAGTGAGTCTACAGGGGAGGTGAATGAGCAGTTCTTC.

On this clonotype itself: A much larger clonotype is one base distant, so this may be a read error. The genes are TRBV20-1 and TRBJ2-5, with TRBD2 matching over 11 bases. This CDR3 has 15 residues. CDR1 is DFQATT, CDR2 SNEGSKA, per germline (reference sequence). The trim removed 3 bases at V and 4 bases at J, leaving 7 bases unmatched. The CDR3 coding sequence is TGCAGTGCTAGGATACTAGCGGGGGTCCGAGAGACCCAGTACTTC. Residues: CSARILAGVRETQYF.

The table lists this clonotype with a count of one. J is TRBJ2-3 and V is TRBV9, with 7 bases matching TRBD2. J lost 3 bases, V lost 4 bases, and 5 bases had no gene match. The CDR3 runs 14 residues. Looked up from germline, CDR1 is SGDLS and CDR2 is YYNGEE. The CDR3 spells CASSMGGTTDTQYF. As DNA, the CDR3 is TGTGCCAGCAGCATGGGGGGGACGACAGATACGCAGTATTTT.

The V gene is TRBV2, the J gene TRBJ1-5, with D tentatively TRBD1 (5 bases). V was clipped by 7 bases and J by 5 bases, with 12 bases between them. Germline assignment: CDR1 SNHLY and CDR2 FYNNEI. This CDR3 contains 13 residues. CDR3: CASNRMGDQPQHF. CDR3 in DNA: TGTGCCAGCAATAGGATGGGGGATCAGCCCCAGCATTTT.

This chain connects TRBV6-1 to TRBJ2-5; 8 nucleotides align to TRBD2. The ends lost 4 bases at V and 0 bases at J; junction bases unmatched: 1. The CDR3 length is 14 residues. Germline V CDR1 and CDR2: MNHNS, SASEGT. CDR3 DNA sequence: TGTGCCAGCAGTGTTAGCGGGGACCAAGAGACCCAGTACTTC. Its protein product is CASSVSGDQETQYF.

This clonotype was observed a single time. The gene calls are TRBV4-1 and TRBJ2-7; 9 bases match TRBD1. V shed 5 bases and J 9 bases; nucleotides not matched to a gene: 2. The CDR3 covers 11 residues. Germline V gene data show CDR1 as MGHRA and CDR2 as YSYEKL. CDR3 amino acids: CASSLDRGQYF. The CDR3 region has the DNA TGCGCCAGCAGCTTGGACAGGGGGCAGTACTTC.

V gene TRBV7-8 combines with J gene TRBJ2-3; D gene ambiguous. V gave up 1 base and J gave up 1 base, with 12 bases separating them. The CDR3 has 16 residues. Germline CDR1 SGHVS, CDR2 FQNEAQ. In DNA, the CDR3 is TGTGCCAGCAGCTTAGGGCACATGATCGGCACAGATACGCAGTATTTT. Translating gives CASSLGHMIGTDTQYF.

DNA for the CDR3: TGTGCCAGCAACACAGGGCAGTATGGCTACACCTTC. The encoded protein is CASNTGQYGYTF. This chain uses TRBV5-6 with TRBJ1-2, with D maybe TRBD1 (6 bases). V was clipped by 6 bases and J by 5 bases, with 11 bases between them. This CDR3 has 12 residues. Germline loops: CDR1 SGHDT, CDR2 YYEEEE. Using reference TRBV5-6 and TRBJ1-2 for the parts outside the CDR3, the full variable domain is DAGVTQSPTHLIKTRGQQVTLRCSPKSGHDTVSWYQQALGQGPQFIFQYYEEEERQRGNFPDRFSGHQFPNYSSELNVNALLLGDSALYLCASNTGQYGYTFGSGTRLTVV.